This T cell receptor beta chain comes out of a study of blood T cell repertoires in COVID-19. CDR3 length: 16 amino acids. V dropped 1 base and J dropped 5; count of bases not matched to a gene: 7. Germline values: CDR1 SGHDT, CDR2 YYEEEE. Clones were read by immunoSEQ multiplex PCR, and TCRdb kept only the in-frame ones, dropping some. Of approximately 38,000 clones listed, almost 90% were seen once; the top ten hold 4.5% to 5%. Sequencing was performed on peripheral blood. The TCR was taken from a woman in her 70s with active COVID-19. The chain is built from TRBV5-6 and TRBJ2-1, with 9 bases that match TRBD2. Here the CDR3 reads CASSLRGTSPNNEQFF. As DNA, the CDR3 is TGTGCCAGCAGCTTGAGAGGGACTAGCCCCAACAATGAGCAGTTCTTC.